A selection of T cell receptor beta chains follows, all from one sample in a study of Graves' ophthalmopathy and Graves' hyperthyroidism. TCRdb used MiXCR to reprocess the multiplex PCR reads, holding one entry per CDR3 protein. The sample yields over 500,000 distinct CDR3 sequences, over 20% seen once. What was sequenced was peripheral blood. Receptors were obtained from a woman aged 18-30 years with stable Graves' hyperthyroidism. Some clones in this sample may be carry-over from other donors' samples. The conserved cysteine and the conserved F or W are not part of the CDR3 here. D genes are given only for firm matches.

V	D	CDR3
TRBV29-1	-	SVVGRNGYT
TRBV7-8	TRBD1	ASSREGQGASGYT
TRBV27	-	ASSPLGGNYGYT
TRBV6-5	-	ASSWLPANTGELF
TRBV28	TRBD1	ASSFWRTGGPEAF
TRBV3-1	TRBD2	ASSPSGSQQETQY
TRBV12-3/TRBV12-4	TRBD1	ASSRTGRRETQY
TRBV20-1	-	SARGSLDTGELF
TRBV18	-	ASSLTSDANTEAF
TRBV20-1	TRBD1	SARGQGARSPLH
TRBV6-1	-	ASSDTGRSTGELF
TRBV27	-	ASSPLDYTEAF
TRBV7-2	TRBD2	ASSLAGLARHEQY
TRBV28	TRBD1	ASKTGVYSPLH
TRBV12-3/TRBV12-4	-	ASSSMRGNTEAF
TRBV12-3/TRBV12-4	-	ASSLSRAAGANVLT
TRBV29-1	-	SVERVEAFSDTQY
TRBV9	TRBD1	ASTPGQTNYGYT
TRBV18	TRBD1	ASSSGRGFYEQY
TRBV15	-	ATSREKSFEEASWETQY
TRBV18	-	ASSPFNKDYEQY
TRBV9	-	ASSPGVGLGGYT
TRBV6-1	TRBD1	ASRDRLNTEAF
TRBV30	-	AWSWGWQETQY
TRBV3-1	-	ASSQNPTPQETQY
TRBV20-1	-	SARPNGGGPYGYT
TRBV27	-	ASSGETGLNTEAF
TRBV27	TRBD1	ASSHRKITGGPYEQY
TRBV28	TRBD2	ASMASSGRAPRNIQY
TRBV27	TRBD2	ASSLASGEETQY
TRBV6-1	-	ASSVDPRGGELF
TRBV19	-	ASSIEYRRNTEAF
TRBV2	-	ASTGLGSGANVLT
TRBV15	-	ATSRDRGLNTEAF
TRBV5-1	-	ASSRRGQVYEQY
TRBV5-1	-	ASRADINYGYT
TRBV19	-	ASSLPDLAKNIQY
TRBV6-1	TRBD1	ASSERGQSYEQY
TRBV6-2/TRBV6-3	TRBD2	ASRRGLAGFVGYEQY
TRBV3-1	-	ASSHGRASYNSPLH
TRBV6-1	-	ASSDLGRGGAGQPQH
TRBV28	-	ANSFRGRETQY
TRBV27	-	ASTWTRNTGELF
TRBV12-3/TRBV12-4	TRBD1	ACNRQGNTEAF
TRBV11-2	-	ASSLQIMNTEAF
TRBV6-2/TRBV6-3	-	ASKGTDYGYT
TRBV10-3	TRBD1	AISSGTGWGNTEAF
TRBV12-3/TRBV12-4	-	ASSRDTFLGYT
TRBV10-3	-	AIKERTEAF
TRBV24-1	TRBD2	ATSTSGDAGELF
TRBV6-1	-	ASSQREFTEAF
TRBV19	-	ASTQDKYGYT
TRBV20-1	-	SARAPDYRIHPYEQY
TRBV20-1	TRBD2	SASSGLAENTGELF